This T cell receptor (beta chain) was found in a study of T cell repertoires in cytomegalovirus infection (dated by TCRdb to about 2019). Study-wide context: Because public TCR beta signatures pointed to carriage of CMV infection together with the matching HLA type, the HLA type of each donor mattered for the analysis.

Here is what the overall study found, with its caveats: Cumulative frequency of public TCR beta family members discriminated carriers of CMV infection plus the relevant HLA type in this cohort and an independent 352-donor cohort. The ex vivo response was dominated by HLA-C-restricted CMV-specific TCR beta clonotypes, which also provided the single most frequent clonotype in two of eight donors.

V is pruned by 8 bases and J by 5 bases, leaving 8 bases of the junction without a gene match. The CDR3 sequence holds 14 residues, the cysteine and phenylalanine included. Only the CDR3 DNA is retained, 42 bases long and in frame from the first base. CDR1 and CDR2 (SGHTA, FQGNSA) derive from the germline V gene. This clonotype was recorded only once. The antigen it recognizes is unknown. No qualities accompany the bases; no much larger clone lies one base away. A single read counts as weak evidence. This sample was sequenced with an Illumina HiSeq 1500. Using fastp trimming at Q25 and MiXCR clonotype assembly, TCRdb reanalyzed the public sequencing data and kept in-frame beta chains. Rows are combined by CDR3 protein, so each entry shows the most common genes and DNA. For this sample the table gives around 100,000 distinct CDR3 sequences, of which more than 15% were detected only once. The leading ten clones occupy around 8.5% of the sample.

Material: PBMCs. The sequence is built from TRBV7-2 and TRBJ1-1; the junction holds 10 bases that match TRBD1. The receptor's source is a human donor in good health (CMV status not recorded). Some clones in this sample may be carry-over from other donors' samples. The sequence in DNA is TGTGCCAGCGGCCTAAGGACAGGGGGTACTGAAGCTTTCTTT. Translated, this is CASGLRTGGTEAFF.